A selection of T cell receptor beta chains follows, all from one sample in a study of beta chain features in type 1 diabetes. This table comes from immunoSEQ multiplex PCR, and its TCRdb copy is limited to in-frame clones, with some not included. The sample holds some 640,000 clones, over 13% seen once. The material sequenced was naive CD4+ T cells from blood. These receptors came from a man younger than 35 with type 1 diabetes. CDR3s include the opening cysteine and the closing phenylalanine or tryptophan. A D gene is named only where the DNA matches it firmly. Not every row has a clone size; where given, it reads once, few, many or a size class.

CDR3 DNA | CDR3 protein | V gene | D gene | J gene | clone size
TGTGCCAGCAGTTACCTCCGAGTGGACACTGAAGCTTTCTTT | CASSYLRVDTEAFF | TRBV6-5 | - | TRBJ1-1 | -
TGTGCCAGCAGCGTAGGAGCCCTAGCGGATGGGCGAGAGACCCAGTACTTC | CASSVGALADGRETQYF | TRBV9 | TRBD2 | TRBJ2-5 | -
TGCGCCAGCAGGAAAAGGACAGGGCTTACCTACGAGCAGTACTTC | CASRKRTGLTYEQYF | TRBV5-1 | TRBD1 | TRBJ2-7 | few
TGTGCCAGCAGCAGTCCCGGGACAGGGCGGAACACTGAAGCTTTCTTT | CASSSPGTGRNTEAFF | TRBV28 | TRBD1 | TRBJ1-1 | -
TGCAGCGTCGGGGATGCCGGGGGGAATGAGCAGTTCTTC | CSVGDAGGNEQFF | TRBV29-1 | TRBD2 | TRBJ2-1 | -
TGTGCCAGCAGATCCCAACCGGGACAGGGGGTCAACGAGCAGTACTTC | CASRSQPGQGVNEQYF | TRBV7-2 | TRBD1 | TRBJ2-7 | -
TGTGCCACCGACAGAGCTAATGAAAAACTGTTTTTT | CATDRANEKLFF | TRBV10-3 | - | TRBJ1-4 | few
TGTGCCAGCAGTGACTCGGGTGGAGATACGCAGTATTTT | CASSDSGGDTQYF | TRBV25-1 | - | TRBJ2-3 | -
TGTGCCAGCAGCGGCAGCGGGACCTACAATGAGCAGTTCTTC | CASSGSGTYNEQFF | TRBV25-1 | TRBD2 | TRBJ2-1 | -
TGTGCCAGCAGTCCACCCCCGGGGGCTGATTACACCGGGGAGCTGTTTTTT | CASSPPPGADYTGELFF | TRBV28 | - | TRBJ2-2 | -
TGCGCCAGCAGCTCGACTAGCGGGGGCCCGGCGGGTGATACGCAGTATTTT | CASSSTSGGPAGDTQYF | TRBV5-1 | TRBD2 | TRBJ2-3 | few
TGTGCCACTCCGGACAGCGCGGGTTTAACCGGGGAGCTGTTTTTT | CATPDSAGLTGELFF | TRBV7-2 | - | TRBJ2-2 | -
TGTGCCAGCAGTCCTCATAGGACAGGCGGGAATGAAGCTTTCTTT | CASSPHRTGGNEAFF | TRBV27 | TRBD1 | TRBJ1-1 | -
TGTGCCATCGGGTCAGCGGGCAATCAGCCCCAGCATTTT | CAIGSAGNQPQHF | TRBV10-3 | - | TRBJ1-5 | few
TGTGCCAGCAGTTCAACTCTAGCGGGGACTGACAATGAGCAGTTCTTC | CASSSTLAGTDNEQFF | TRBV28 | TRBD2 | TRBJ2-1 | -
TGTGCCAGTAGCGTGACGGGCACTGAAGCTTTCTTT | CASSVTGTEAFF | TRBV28 | - | TRBJ1-1 | few
TGTGCCTGGAGCTACAACGGCAATCAGCCCCAGCATTTT | CAWSYNGNQPQHF | TRBV30 | - | TRBJ1-5 | -